Sequencing of this T cell receptor (beta chain) was carried out in a study of CD8 T cells in ankylosing spondylitis. Study observations and caveats: Significantly higher representation of disease-linked clones was reported for matched ankylosing spondylitis synovial fluid. Among TCR beta sequences, a motif of roughly 8 highly homologous variants appeared characteristic of ankylosing spondylitis blood. As for the disease-linked clones, they showed a CD8+ phenotype and occurred at relatively low frequencies in peripheral blood.

The authors made TCR beta libraries by quantitative 5'-RACE with molecular barcodes. TCRdb analysed the 5' RACE reads with MiXCR anew, one entry per CDR3 protein. The table records hundreds of thousands of distinct CDR3 sequences, roughly 22% of them present only once. This CDR3 comprises 15 residues. From germline, CDR1 is SGHAT and CDR2 FQDESV (reference sequence). V lost 3 bases and J 3 bases, leaving 14 bases between the germline ends. On this clonotype itself: What it binds is unknown.

The chain has TRBV11-1 and TRBJ2-5, with D tentatively TRBD2 (5 bases). The specimen sequenced was blood, either unsorted or a sorted T cell fraction (not recorded which). The clonotype originates from a male donor with ankylosing spondylitis or in good health (not recorded which). CDR3 sequence reads: CASSFFRKGEETQYF. The DNA for the CDR3 is TGTGCCAGCAGCTTCTTCCGGAAGGGAGAAGAGACCCAGTACTTC.